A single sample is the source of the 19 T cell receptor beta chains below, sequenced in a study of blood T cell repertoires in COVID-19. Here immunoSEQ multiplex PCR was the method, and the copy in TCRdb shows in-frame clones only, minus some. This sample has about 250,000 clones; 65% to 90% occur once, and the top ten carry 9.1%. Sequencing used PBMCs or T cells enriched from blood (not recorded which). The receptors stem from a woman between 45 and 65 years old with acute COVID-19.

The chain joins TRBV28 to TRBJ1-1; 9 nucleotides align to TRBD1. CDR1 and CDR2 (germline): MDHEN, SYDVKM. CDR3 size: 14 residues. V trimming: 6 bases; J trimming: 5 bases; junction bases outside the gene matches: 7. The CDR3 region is CASRRDRVLTEAFF. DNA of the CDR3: TGTGCCAGCAGACGGGACAGGGTGCTTACTGAAGCTTTCTTT.

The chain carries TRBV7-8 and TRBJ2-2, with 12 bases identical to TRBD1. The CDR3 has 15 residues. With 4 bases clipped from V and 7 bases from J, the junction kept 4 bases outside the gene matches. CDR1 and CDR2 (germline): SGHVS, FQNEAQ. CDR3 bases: TGTGCCAGCAGCTCGGGACAGGGGGCCGACGGGGAGCTGTTTTTT. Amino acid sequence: CASSSGQGADGELFF.

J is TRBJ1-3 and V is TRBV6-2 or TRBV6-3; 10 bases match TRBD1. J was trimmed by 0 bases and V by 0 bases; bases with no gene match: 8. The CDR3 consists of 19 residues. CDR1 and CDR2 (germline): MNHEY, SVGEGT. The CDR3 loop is CASSYSGQGFRRSGNTIYF. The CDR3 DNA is TGTGCCAGCAGTTACTCGGGACAGGGGTTCCGCCGCTCTGGAAACACCATATATTTT.

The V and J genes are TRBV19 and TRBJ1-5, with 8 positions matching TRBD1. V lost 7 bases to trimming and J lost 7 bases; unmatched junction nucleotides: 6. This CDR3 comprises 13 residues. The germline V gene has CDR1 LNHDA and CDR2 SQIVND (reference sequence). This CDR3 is CASTRTGNQPQHF. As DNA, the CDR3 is TGTGCCAGTACTCGGACAGGGAACCAGCCCCAGCATTTT.

CDR3 sequence reads: CASTPGQLRNQPQHF. The CDR3 DNA reads TGTGCCAGTACCCCGGGACAGCTACGCAATCAGCCCCAGCATTTT. The J gene is TRBJ1-5, the V gene TRBV19; 7 bases line up with TRBD1. The germline V gene encodes CDR1 LNHDA and CDR2 SQIVND (reference sequence). The ends lost 7 bases at V and 2 bases at J; junction bases unmatched: 8. The CDR3 is 15 residues long.

CDR3 coding DNA: TGTGCCAGCAGTACCCCTAGCGGGGGAACCACAGATACGCAGTATTTT. It codes for CASSTPSGGTTDTQYF. The rearrangement links TRBV6-2 or TRBV6-3 to TRBJ2-3; 10 bases fit TRBD2. Trimming took 5 bases from V and 2 from J; bases not matched to a gene: 7. This CDR3 comprises 16 residues. Per germline, CDR1 MNHEY and CDR2 SVGEGT.

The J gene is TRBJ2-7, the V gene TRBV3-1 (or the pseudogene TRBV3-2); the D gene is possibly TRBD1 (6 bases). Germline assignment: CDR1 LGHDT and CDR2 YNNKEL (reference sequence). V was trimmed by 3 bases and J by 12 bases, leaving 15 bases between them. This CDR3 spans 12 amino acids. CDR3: CASSHPQGKVYF. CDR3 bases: TGTGCCAGCAGCCATCCTCAGGGGAAAGTGTACTTC.

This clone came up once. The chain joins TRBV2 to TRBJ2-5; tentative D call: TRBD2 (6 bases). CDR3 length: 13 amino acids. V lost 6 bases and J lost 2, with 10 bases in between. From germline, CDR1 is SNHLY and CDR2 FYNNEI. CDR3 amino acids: CASSEDYQETQYF. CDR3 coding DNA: TGTGCCAGCAGCGAGGACTATCAAGAGACCCAGTACTTC.

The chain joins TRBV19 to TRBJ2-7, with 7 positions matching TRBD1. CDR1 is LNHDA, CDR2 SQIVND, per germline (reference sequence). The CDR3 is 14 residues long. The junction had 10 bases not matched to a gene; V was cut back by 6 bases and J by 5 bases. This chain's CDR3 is CASSRQGDFHEQYF. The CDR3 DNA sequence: TGTGCCAGTAGCCGGCAGGGGGATTTCCACGAGCAGTACTTC.

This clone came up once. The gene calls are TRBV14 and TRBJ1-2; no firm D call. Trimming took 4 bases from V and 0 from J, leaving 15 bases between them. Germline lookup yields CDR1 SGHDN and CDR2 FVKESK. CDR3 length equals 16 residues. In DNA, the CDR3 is TGTGCCAGCAGCCCCCCCGGGAGGAGCGCTAACTATGGCTACACCTTC. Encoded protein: CASSPPGRSANYGYTF.

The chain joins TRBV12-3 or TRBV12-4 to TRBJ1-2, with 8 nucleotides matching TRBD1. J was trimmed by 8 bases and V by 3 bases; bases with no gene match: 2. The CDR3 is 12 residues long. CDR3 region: CASSLTGEGYTF. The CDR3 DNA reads TGTGCCAGCAGTTTGACAGGGGAAGGCTACACCTTC.

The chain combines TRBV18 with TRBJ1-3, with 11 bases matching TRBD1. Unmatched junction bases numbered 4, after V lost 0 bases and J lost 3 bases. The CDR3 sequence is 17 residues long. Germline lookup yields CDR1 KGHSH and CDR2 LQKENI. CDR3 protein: CASSPPGQGGYGNTIYF. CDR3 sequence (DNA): TGTGCCAGCTCACCACCGGGACAGGGGGGCTATGGAAACACCATATATTTT.

DNA for the CDR3: TGTGCCAGCAGCTTGGAGATGGGCAGGGAGGCAGATACGCAGTATTTT. Translated, it gives CASSLEMGREADTQYF. The chain carries TRBV5-5 and TRBJ2-3, with a possible D match to TRBD2 (6 bases). The length of the CDR3 is 16 residues. V lost 0 bases and J lost 4, with 15 bases in between. The V gene's germline CDR1 is SGHKS and CDR2 YYEKEE (reference sequence).

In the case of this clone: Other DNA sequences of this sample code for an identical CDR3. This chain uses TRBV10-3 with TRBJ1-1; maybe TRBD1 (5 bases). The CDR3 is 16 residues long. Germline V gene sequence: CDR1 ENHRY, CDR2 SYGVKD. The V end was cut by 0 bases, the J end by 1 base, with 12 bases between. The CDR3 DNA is TGTGCCATCAGTGAGTCGCAGGGTCTGGGGAACACTGAAGCTTTCTTT. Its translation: CAISESQGLGNTEAFF.

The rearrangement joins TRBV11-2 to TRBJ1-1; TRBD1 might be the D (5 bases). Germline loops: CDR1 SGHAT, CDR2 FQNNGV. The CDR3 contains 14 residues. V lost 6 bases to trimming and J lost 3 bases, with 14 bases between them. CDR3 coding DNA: TGTGCCAGCAGTCCTGTGGGGGGGTACACTGAAGCTTTCTTT. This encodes CASSPVGGYTEAFF.

CDR3 DNA sequence: TGTGCCAGCAGGGACCGTTACAGGGAAAGGAACACTGAAGCTTTCTTT. It encodes CASRDRYRERNTEAFF. The rearrangement joins TRBV27 to TRBJ1-1; D might be TRBD1 (6 bases). The CDR3 is made up of 16 amino acids. Trimming shortened V by 6 bases and J by 1 base, and 18 bases separated the two germline ends. CDR1 and CDR2 from the germline V gene are MNHEY and SMNVEV (reference sequence).

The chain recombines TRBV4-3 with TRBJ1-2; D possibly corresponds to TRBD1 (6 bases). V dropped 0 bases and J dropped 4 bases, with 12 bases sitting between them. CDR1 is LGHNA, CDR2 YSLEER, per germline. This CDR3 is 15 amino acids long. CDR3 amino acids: CASSQDPQGSYGYTF. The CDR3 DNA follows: TGCGCCAGCAGCCAAGACCCCCAGGGGAGCTATGGCTACACCTTC.

CDR3: CASSPFYDSNYGYTF. The CDR3 nucleotides are TGTGCCAGCAGCCCTTTTTACGACAGTAACTATGGCTACACCTTC. The rearrangement links TRBV3-1 (or the pseudogene TRBV3-2) to TRBJ1-2, with D maybe TRBD1 (5 bases). Trimming took 4 bases from V and 1 from J, leaving 13 bases between them. The CDR3 loop spans 15 amino acids. Germline lookup yields CDR1 LGHDT and CDR2 YNNKEL (reference sequence).

The CDR3 region has the DNA TGTGCCAGCAGTCTCCAGGGACCGTCCGGAGGGAACACCATATATTTT. Encoded protein: CASSLQGPSGGNTIYF. V gene TRBV5-4 combines with J gene TRBJ1-3, with D perhaps TRBD1 (5 bases). V lost 5 bases, J lost 7 bases, and 22 bases lay in between. Germline V gene lookup returns CDR1 SGHNT and CDR2 YYREEE (reference sequence). The CDR3 extends over 16 amino acids.